This TCR beta chain originates from a study of blood T cell repertoires in COVID-19. Study-level background: Sample material is recorded as cDNA or gDNA derived from T cells, B-cell-depleted T cells, or PBMCs.

Some clones are missing from TCRdb's copy, which holds only in-frame ones; the method was immunoSEQ multiplex PCR. The table lists some 130,000 clones, 81% of them singletons. The ends were cut back, 2 bases at V and 2 bases at J, with 7 bases in the middle. Germline values: CDR1 SGHRS, CDR2 YFSETQ. The CDR3 spans 13 residues. Sequencing input: peripheral blood. This receptor was identified in a woman in her sixties with active or convalescent COVID-19. J is TRBJ1-2 and V is TRBV5-1, with D tentatively TRBD1 (5 bases). The CDR3 DNA reads as TGCGCCAGCAGCTTTAGGGGAAACTATGGCTACACCTTC. It translates to CASSFRGNYGYTF.